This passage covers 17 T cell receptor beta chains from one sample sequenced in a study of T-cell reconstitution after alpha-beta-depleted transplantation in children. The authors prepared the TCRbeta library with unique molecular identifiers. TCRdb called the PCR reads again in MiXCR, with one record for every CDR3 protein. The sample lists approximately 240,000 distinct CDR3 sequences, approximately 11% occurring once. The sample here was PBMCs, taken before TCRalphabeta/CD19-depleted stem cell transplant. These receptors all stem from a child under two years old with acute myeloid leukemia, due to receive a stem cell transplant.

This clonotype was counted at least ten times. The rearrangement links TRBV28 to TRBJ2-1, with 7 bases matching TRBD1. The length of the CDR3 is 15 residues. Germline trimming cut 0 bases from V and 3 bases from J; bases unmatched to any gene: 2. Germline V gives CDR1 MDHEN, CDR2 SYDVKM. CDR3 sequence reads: CASSLWAGGYNEQFF. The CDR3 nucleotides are TGTGCCAGCAGTTTATGGGCAGGGGGCTACAATGAGCAGTTCTTC.

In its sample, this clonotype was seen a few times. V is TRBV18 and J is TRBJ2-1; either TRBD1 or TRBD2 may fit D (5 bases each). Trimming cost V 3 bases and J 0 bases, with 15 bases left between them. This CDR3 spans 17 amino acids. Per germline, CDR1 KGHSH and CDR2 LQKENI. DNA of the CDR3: TGTGCCAGCTCACCGCTCCAGGGTCGGGGCTCCTACAATGAGCAGTTCTTC. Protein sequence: CASSPLQGRGSYNEQFF. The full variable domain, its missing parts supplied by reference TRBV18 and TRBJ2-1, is NAGVMQNPRHLVRRRGQEARLRCSPMKGHSHVYWYRQLPEEGLKFMVYLQKENIIDESGMPKERFSAEFPKEGPSILRIQQVVRGDSAAYFCASSPLQGRGSYNEQFFGPGTRLTVL.

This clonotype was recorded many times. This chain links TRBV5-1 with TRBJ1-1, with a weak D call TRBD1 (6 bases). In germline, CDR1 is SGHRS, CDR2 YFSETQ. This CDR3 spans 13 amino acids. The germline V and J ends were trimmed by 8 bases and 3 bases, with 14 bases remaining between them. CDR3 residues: CARTYREDTEAFF. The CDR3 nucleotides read TGCGCCAGAACCTACAGGGAAGACACTGAAGCTTTCTTT.

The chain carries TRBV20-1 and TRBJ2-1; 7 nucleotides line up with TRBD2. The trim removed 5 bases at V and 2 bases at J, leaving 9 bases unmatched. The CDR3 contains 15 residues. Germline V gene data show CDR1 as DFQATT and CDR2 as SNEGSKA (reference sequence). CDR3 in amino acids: CSASPSSGPYNEQFF. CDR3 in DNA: TGCAGTGCTTCTCCCTCTAGCGGCCCCTACAATGAGCAGTTCTTC.

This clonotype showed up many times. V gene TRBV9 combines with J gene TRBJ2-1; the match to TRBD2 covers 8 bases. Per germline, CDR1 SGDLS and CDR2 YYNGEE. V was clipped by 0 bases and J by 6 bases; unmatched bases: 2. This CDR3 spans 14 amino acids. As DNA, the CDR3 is TGTGCCAGCAGCGTAGCCGGGACTAGCAATGAGCAGTTCTTC. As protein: CASSVAGTSNEQFF.

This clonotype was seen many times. The CDR3 bases are TGTGCCACCAGTGAGCCGCTAGCGGGAGAGGCCTACGAGCAGTACTTC. Translating gives CATSEPLAGEAYEQYF. The gene calls are TRBV24-1 and TRBJ2-7; the match to TRBD2 covers 10 bases. Germline CDR1 and CDR2: KGHDR and SFDVKD. V was clipped by 4 bases and J by 2 bases; unmatched bases: 7. This CDR3 is built from 16 residues.

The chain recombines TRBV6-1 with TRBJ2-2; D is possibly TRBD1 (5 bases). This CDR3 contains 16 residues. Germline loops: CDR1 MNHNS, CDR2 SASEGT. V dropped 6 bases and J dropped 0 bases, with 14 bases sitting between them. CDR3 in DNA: TGTGCCAGCAGGGTCGACTCCAGGGCGAACACCGGGGAGCTGTTTTTT. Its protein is CASRVDSRANTGELFF.

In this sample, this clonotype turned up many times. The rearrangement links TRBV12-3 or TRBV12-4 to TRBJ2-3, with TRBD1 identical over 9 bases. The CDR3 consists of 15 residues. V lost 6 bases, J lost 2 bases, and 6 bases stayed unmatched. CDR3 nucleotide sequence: TGTGCCAGCAGACCGGGACAGGGCCCCACAGATACGCAGTATTTT. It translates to CASRPGQGPTDTQYF.

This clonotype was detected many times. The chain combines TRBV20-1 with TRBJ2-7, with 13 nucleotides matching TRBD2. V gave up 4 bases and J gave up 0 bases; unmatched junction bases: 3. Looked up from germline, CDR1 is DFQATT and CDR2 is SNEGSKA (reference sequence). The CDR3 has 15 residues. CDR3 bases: TGCAGTGCTACGGGACTAGCGGGACACTCCTACGAGCAGTACTTC. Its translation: CSATGLAGHSYEQYF.

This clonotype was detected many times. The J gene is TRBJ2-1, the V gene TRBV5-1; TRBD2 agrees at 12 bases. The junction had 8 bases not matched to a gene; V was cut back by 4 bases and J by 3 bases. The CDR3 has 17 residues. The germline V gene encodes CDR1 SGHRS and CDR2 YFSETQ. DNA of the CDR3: TGCGCCAGCAGCCTGACTAGCGGGAGTACTATCTACAATGAGCAGTTCTTC. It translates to CASSLTSGSTIYNEQFF.

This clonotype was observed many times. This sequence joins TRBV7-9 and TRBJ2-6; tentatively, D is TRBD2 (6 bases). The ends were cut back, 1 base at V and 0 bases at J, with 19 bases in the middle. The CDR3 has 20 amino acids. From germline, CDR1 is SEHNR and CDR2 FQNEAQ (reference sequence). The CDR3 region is CASSLGWDFGLYSGANVLTF. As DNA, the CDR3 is TGTGCCAGCAGCTTAGGGTGGGACTTCGGATTATACTCTGGGGCCAACGTCCTGACTTTC. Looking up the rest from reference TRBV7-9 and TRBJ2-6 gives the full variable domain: DTGVSQNPRHKITKRGQNVTFRCDPISEHNRLYWYRQTLGQGPEFLTYFQNEAQLEKSRLLSDRFSAERPKGSFSTLEIQRTEQGDSAMYLCASSLGWDFGLYSGANVLTFGAGSRLTVL.

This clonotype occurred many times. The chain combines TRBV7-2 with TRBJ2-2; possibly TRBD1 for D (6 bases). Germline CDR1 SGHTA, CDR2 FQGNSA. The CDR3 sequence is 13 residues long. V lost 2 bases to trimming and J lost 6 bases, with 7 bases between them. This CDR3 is CASSLTGPGELFF. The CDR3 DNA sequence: TGTGCCAGCAGCTTAACAGGGCCCGGGGAGCTGTTTTTT.

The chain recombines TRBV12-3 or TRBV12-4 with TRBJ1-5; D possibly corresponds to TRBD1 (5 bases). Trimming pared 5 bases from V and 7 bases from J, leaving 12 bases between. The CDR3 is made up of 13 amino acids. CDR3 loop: CASSVMGRQPQHF. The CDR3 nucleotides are TGTGCCAGCAGTGTCATGGGGCGACAGCCCCAGCATTTT.

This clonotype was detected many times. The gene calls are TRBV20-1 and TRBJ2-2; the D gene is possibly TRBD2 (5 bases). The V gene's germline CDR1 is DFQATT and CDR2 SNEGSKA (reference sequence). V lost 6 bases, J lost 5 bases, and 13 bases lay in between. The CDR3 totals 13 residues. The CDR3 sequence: CSASRGETGELFF. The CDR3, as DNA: TGCAGTGCCTCACGGGGAGAGACCGGGGAGCTGTTTTTT.

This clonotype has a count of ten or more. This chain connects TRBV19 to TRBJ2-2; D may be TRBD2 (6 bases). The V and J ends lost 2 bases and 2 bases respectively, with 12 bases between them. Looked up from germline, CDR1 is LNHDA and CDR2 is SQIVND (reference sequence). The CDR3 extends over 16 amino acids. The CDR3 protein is CASSIKRAANTGELFF. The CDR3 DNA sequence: TGTGCCAGTAGTATAAAGCGGGCCGCCAACACCGGGGAGCTGTTTTTT.

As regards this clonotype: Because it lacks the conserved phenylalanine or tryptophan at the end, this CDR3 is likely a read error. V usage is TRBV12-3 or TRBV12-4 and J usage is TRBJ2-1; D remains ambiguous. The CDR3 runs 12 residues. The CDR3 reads CAISSLGFGQFS. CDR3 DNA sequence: TGTGCCATCAGTTCATTAGGGTTCGGGCAGTTCTCC.

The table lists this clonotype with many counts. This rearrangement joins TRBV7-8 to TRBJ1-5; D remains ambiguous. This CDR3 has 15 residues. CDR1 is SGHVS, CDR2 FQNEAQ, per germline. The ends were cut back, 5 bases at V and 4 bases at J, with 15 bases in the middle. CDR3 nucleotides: TGTGCCAGCAGCCTGACCTGGGGTAATAATCAGCCCCAGCATTTT. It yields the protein CASSLTWGNNQPQHF.